This T cell receptor beta chain was captured by sequencing in a study of shared clonotypes between healthy human individuals. Findings of the study overall: Among the subsets, naive ones generally showed larger estimated richness than memory ones.

On this clone: Its antigen is not identified.

The assay was immunoSEQ multiplex PCR, and TCRdb's table has in-frame clones only and misses some. The sample has more than 850,000 clones, more than 75% seen once. The V gene lost 6 bases and the J gene lost 5 bases, with 11 bases spanning the gap. The CDR3 loop spans 14 amino acids. Germline CDR1 is SNHLY and CDR2 is FYNNEI. V is TRBV2 and J is TRBJ1-6; D remains ambiguous. The sequence was obtained from a young man in good health. Some clones in this sample may be carry-over from other donors' samples. Sequenced sample: memory CD4+ T cells from PBMCs. The subset is: CD45RA-negative fraction. CDR3: CASRARQNNSPLHF. CDR3 coding DNA: TGTGCCAGCAGGGCCCGACAAAATAATTCACCCCTCCACTTT.